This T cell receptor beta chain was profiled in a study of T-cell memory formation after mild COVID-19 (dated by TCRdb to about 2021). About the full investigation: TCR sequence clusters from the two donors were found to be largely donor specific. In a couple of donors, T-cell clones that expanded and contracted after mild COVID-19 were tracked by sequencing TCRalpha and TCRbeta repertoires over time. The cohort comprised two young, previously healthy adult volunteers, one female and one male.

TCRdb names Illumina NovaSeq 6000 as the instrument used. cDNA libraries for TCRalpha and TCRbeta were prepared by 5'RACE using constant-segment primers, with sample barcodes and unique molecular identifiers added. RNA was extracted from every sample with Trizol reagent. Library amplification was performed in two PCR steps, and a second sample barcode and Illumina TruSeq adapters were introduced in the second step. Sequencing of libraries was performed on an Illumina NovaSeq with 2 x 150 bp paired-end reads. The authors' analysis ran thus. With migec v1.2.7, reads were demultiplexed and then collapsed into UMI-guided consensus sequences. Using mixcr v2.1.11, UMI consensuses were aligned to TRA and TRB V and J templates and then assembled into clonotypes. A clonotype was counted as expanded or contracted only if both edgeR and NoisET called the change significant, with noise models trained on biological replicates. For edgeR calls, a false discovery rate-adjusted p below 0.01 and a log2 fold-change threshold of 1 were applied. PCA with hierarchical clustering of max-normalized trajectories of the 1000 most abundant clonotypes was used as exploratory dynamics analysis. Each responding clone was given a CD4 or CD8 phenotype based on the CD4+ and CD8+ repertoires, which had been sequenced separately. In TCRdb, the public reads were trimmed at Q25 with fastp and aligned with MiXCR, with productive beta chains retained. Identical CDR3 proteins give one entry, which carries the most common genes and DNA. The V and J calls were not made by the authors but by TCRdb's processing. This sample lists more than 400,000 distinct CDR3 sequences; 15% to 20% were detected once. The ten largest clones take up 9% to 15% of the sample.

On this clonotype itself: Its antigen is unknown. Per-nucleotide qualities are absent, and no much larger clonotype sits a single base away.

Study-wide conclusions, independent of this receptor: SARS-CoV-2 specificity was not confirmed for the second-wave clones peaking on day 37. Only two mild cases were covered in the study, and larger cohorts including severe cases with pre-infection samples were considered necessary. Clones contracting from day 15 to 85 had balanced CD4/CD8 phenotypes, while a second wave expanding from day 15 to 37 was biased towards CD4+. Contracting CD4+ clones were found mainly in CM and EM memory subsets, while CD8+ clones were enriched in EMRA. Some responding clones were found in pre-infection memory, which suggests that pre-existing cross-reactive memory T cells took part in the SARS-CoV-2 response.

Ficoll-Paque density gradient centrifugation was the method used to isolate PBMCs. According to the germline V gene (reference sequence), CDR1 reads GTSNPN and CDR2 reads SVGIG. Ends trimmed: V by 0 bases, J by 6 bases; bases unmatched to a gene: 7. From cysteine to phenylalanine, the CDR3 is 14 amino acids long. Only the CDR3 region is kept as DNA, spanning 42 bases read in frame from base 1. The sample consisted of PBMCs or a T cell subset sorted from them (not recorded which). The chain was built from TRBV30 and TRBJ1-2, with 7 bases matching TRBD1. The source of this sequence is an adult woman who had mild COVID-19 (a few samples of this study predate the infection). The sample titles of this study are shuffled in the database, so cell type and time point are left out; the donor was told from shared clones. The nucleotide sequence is TGTGCCTGGAGTGTATCGCCAGGGGGACATGGCTACACCTTC. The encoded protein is CAWSVSPGGHGYTF. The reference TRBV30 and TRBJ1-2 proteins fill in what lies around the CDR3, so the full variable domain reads SQTIHQWPATLVQPVGSPLSLECTVEGTSNPNLYWYRQAAGRGLQLLFYSVGIGQISSEVPQNLSASRPQDRQFILSSKKLLLSDSGFYLCAWSVSPGGHGYTFGSGTRLTVV.